This entry lists 9 T cell receptor beta chains sequenced from one sample in a study of cytomegalovirus exposure and HLA in healthy donors. Using immunoSEQ multiplex PCR, the repertoire was profiled, and TCRdb retains in-frame clones only, with some absent. The repertoire holds about 130,000 clones, around nine tenths seen once, with 1.5% to 2% in the top ten. The sample consisted of PBMCs. These TCRs come from a woman under 30 in good health and CMV-seronegative.

This chain joins TRBV30 and TRBJ2-7, with 10 positions matching TRBD2. V gave up 5 bases and J gave up 6 bases; unmatched junction bases: 7. This CDR3 spans 13 amino acids. Per germline, CDR1 GTSNPN and CDR2 SVGIG (reference sequence). CDR3 amino acids: CAWGLLAGGEQYF. CDR3 nucleotide sequence: TGTGCCTGGGGACTGTTAGCGGGAGGCGAGCAGTACTTC.

This clone was seen just once. The genes are TRBV25-1 and TRBJ2-1, with TRBD2 as a possible D gene (5 bases). From germline, CDR1 is MGHDK and CDR2 SYGVNS. V lost 8 bases and J lost 2, with 10 bases in between. The CDR3 is 13 residues long. In DNA, the CDR3 is TGTGCCAGCCGCGACTACCCCTACAATGAGCAGTTCTTC. As protein: CASRDYPYNEQFF.

This clone was observed a handful of times. V usage is TRBV19 and J usage is TRBJ1-2, with D tentatively TRBD1 (5 bases). CDR1 is LNHDA, CDR2 SQIVND, per germline (reference sequence). The CDR3 spans 14 residues. Trimming left V 6 bases short and J 2 bases short, with 13 bases between. This CDR3 reads CASRGGDMNYGYTF. The CDR3, as DNA: TGTGCCAGTAGGGGGGGAGACATGAACTATGGCTACACCTTC.

This clone was seen only once. The CDR3 DNA is TGTGCCAGCAGCAGCGGAACGGACAGGTTGTATGGCTACACCTTC. Encoded protein: CASSSGTDRLYGYTF. The rearrangement links TRBV5-6 to TRBJ1-2, with 7 bases that match TRBD1. The CDR3 sequence is 15 residues long. CDR1 and CDR2 from the germline V gene are SGHDT and YYEEEE. V lost 4 bases to trimming and J lost 5 bases; unmatched junction nucleotides: 11. Full variable domain (remainder filled in from reference TRBV5-6 and TRBJ1-2): DAGVTQSPTHLIKTRGQQVTLRCSPKSGHDTVSWYQQALGQGPQFIFQYYEEEERQRGNFPDRFSGHQFPNYSSELNVNALLLGDSALYLCASSSGTDRLYGYTFGSGTRLTVV.

CDR3 bases: TGTGCCAGCAGTTACGCTCAAACTGGCTACGAGCAGTACTTC. As protein: CASSYAQTGYEQYF. This rearrangement joins TRBV6-5 to TRBJ2-7, with D uncertain. The CDR3 spans 14 residues. Germline CDR1 is MNHEY and CDR2 is SVGAGI. Trimming shortened V by 2 bases and J by 3 bases, and 11 bases separated the two germline ends.

As DNA, the CDR3 is TGTGCCAGTAGCCGCCAGGGGGAACAGCCCCAGCATTTT. Protein: CASSRQGEQPQHF. V is TRBV19 and J is TRBJ1-5; the match to TRBD1 covers 7 bases. Germline assignment: CDR1 LNHDA and CDR2 SQIVND (reference sequence). Germline trimming cut 6 bases from V and 7 bases from J; bases unmatched to any gene: 6. The CDR3 has 13 residues.

In DNA, the CDR3 is TGTGCCAGCAGCGTAGCCCCGGGAACCCTCGGCTACGAGCAGTACTTC. Translating it yields CASSVAPGTLGYEQYF. The gene calls are TRBV9 and TRBJ2-7; a possible D gene is TRBD2 (5 bases). CDR3 length equals 16 residues. The germline gives CDR1 SGDLS, CDR2 YYNGEE. V shed 0 bases and J shed 3 bases, with 16 bases lying between them.

CDR3 region: CASSLSGQDYEQYF. CDR3 DNA sequence: TGTGCCAGCAGTTTATCGGGACAGGACTACGAGCAGTACTTC. The V and J genes are TRBV28 and TRBJ2-7, with 8 bases lining up with TRBD1. There are 14 residues in the CDR3. CDR1 and CDR2 from the germline V gene are MDHEN and SYDVKM. V gave up 1 base and J gave up 3 bases; unmatched junction bases: 2.

The chain uses TRBV19 and TRBJ2-2, with 8 positions matching TRBD2. CDR1 and CDR2 from the germline V gene are LNHDA and SQIVND (reference sequence). CDR3 length: 19 residues. After removal of 4 bases from V and 3 bases from J, the junction contained 16 bases not matched to a gene. The CDR3 DNA follows: TGTGCCAGTAGTACCCCACCGACTAGCGTATTTAGGGACACCGGGGAGCTGTTTTTT. Translating gives CASSTPPTSVFRDTGELFF. The full variable domain, in which reference TRBV19 and TRBJ2-2 provide the parts outside the CDR3, is DGGITQSPKYLFRKEGQNVTLSCEQNLNHDAMYWYRQDPGQGLRLIYYSQIVNDFQKGDIAEGYSVSREKKESFPLTVTSAQKNPTAFYLCASSTPPTSVFRDTGELFFGEGSRLTVL.